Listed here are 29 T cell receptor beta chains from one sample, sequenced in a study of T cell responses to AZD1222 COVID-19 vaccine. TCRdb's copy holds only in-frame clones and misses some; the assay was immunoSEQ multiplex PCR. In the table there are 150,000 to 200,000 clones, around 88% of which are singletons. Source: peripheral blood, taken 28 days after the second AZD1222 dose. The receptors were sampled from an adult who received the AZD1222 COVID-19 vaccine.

CDR3 protein: CASRDSQPNTEAFF. The CDR3 nucleotides read TGTGCCAGCAGGGACAGCCAGCCTAACACTGAAGCTTTCTTT. This rearrangement joins TRBV6-5 to TRBJ1-1; TRBD1 might be the D (6 bases). V shed 6 bases and J shed 2 bases, with 13 bases lying between them. The CDR3 contains 14 residues. CDR1 and CDR2 (germline): MNHEY, SVGAGI.

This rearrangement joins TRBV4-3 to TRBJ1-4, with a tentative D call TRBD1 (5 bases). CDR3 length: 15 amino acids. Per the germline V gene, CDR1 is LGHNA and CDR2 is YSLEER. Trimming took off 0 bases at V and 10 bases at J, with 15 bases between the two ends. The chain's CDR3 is CASSQEVTLGGKLFF. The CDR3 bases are TGCGCCAGCAGCCAAGAGGTGACCCTGGGGGGAAAACTGTTTTTT.

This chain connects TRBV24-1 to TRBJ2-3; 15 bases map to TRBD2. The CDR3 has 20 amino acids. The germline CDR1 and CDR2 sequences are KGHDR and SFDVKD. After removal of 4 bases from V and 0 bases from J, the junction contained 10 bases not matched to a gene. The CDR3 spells CATSDAGLAGGRGSTDTQYF. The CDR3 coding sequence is TGTGCCACCAGTGACGCGGGACTAGCGGGGGGCCGGGGAAGCACAGATACGCAGTATTTT.

DNA of the CDR3: TGTGCCAGCAGTGAAGGCAGCGGTGCAGGGTTAAAGTACGAGCAGTACTTC. Its translation: CASSEGSGAGLKYEQYF. The chain has TRBV6-1 and TRBJ2-7; possibly TRBD1 or TRBD2 for D (5 bases each). This CDR3 is 17 amino acids long. The germline CDR1 and CDR2 sequences are MNHNS and SASEGT. Trimming took 1 base from V and 4 from J, leaving 20 bases between them.

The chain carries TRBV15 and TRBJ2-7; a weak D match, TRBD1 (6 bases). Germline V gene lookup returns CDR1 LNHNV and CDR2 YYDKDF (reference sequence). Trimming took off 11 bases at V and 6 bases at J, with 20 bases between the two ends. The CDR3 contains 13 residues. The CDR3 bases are TGTGCCTCCTCGGAAACAGGGCGCGGCGAGCAGTACTTC. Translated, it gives CASSETGRGEQYF.

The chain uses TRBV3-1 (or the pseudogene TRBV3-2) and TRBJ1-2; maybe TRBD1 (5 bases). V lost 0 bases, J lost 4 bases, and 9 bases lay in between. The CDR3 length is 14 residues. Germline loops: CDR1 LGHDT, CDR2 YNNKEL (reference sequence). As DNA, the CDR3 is TGTGCCAGCAGCCAAGATGTGGGGGTCTATGGCTACACCTTC. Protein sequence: CASSQDVGVYGYTF.

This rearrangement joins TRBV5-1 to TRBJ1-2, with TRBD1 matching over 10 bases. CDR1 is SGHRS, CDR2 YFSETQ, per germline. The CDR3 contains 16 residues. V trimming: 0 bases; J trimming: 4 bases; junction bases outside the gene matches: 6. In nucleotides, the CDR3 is TGCGCCAGCAGCTTGGGGGGACAGGGGAACTCCTATGGCTACACCTTC. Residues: CASSLGGQGNSYGYTF.

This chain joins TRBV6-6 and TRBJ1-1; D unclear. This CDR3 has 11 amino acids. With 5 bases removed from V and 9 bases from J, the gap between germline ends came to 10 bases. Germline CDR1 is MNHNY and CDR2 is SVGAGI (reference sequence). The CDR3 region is CASSREFKAFF. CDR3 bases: TGTGCCAGCAGTCGAGAATTTAAAGCTTTCTTT.

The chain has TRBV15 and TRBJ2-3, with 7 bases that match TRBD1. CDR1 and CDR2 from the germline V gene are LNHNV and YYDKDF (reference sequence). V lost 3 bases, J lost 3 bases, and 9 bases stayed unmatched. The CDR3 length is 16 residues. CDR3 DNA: TGTGCCACCAGCAGGCCCGGGACAGAGGGTACAGATACGCAGTATTTT. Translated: CATSRPGTEGTDTQYF.

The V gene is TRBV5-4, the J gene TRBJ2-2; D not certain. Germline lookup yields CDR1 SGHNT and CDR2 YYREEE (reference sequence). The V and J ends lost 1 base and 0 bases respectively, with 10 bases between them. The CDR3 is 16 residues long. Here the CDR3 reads CASSLKGGSNTGELFF. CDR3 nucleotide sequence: TGTGCCAGCAGCTTGAAGGGCGGCTCGAACACCGGGGAGCTGTTTTTT.

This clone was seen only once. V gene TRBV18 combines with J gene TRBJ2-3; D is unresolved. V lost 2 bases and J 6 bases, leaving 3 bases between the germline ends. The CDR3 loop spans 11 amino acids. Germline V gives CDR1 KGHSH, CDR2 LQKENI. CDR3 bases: TGTGCCAGCTCACCATCGGATACGCAGTATTTT. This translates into CASSPSDTQYF.

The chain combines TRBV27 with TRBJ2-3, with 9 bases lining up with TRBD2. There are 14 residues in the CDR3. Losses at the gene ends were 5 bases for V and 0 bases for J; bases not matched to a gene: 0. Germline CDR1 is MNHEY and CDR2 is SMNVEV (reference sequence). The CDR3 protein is CASSLAGSTDTQYF. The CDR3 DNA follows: TGTGCCAGCAGTCTAGCGGGGAGCACAGATACGCAGTATTTT.

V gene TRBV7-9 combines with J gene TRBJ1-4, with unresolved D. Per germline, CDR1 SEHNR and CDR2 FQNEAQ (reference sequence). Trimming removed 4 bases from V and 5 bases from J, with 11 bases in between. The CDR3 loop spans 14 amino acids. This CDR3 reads CASSSRPINEKLFF. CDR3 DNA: TGTGCCAGCAGCTCCCGGCCCATCAATGAAAAACTGTTTTTT.

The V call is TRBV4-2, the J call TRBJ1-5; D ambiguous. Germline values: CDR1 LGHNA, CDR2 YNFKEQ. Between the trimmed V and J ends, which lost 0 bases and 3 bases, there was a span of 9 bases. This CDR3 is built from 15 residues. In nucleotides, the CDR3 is TGTGCCAGCAGCCAAGATGGGCAGGTCAATCAGCCCCAGCATTTT. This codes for CASSQDGQVNQPQHF.

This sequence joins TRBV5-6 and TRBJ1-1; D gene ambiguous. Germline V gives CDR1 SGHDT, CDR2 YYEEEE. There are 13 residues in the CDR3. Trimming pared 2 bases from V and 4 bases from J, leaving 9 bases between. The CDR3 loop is CASSFNRATEAFF. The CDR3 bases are TGTGCCAGCAGCTTTAATAGGGCCACTGAAGCTTTCTTT.

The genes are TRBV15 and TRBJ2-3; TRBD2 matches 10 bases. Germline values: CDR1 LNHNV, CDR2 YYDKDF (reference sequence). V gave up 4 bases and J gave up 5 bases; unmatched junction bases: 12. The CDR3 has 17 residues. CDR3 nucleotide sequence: TGTGCCACCAGCACAGCTTCAGCGGGGGGGCCTCAAGATACGCAGTATTTT. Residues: CATSTASAGGPQDTQYF.

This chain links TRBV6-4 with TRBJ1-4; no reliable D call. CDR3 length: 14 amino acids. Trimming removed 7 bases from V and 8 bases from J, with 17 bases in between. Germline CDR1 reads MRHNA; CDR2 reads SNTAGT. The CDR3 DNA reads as TGTGCCAGCATCCCCTTTGGGGTGGCAGAAAAACTGTTTTTT. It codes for CASIPFGVAEKLFF.

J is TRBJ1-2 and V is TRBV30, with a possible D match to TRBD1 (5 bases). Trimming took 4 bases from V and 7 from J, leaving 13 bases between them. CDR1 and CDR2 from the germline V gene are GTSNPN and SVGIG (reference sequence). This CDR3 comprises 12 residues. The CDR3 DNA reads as TGTGCCTGGAACATGGGACCGGTTGGCTACACCTTC. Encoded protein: CAWNMGPVGYTF.

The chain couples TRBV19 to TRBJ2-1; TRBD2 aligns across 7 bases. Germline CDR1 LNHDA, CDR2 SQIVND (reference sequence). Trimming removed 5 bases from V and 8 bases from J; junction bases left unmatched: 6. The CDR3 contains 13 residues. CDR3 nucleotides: TGTGCCAGTAGTCGAACGAGCGGGGATGAGCAGTTCTTC. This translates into CASSRTSGDEQFF.

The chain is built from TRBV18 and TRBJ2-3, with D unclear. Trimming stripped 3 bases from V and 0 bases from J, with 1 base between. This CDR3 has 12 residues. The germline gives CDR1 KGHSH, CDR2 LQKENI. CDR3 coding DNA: TGTGCCAGCTCACCTAGCACAGATACGCAGTATTTT. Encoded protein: CASSPSTDTQYF.

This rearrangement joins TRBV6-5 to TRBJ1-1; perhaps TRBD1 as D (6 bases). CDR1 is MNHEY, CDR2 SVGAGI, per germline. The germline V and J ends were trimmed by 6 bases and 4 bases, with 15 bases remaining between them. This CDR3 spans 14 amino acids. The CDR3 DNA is TGTGCCAGCAGCCTCGGGGGGGGCAGCACTGAAGCTTTCTTT. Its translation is CASSLGGGSTEAFF.

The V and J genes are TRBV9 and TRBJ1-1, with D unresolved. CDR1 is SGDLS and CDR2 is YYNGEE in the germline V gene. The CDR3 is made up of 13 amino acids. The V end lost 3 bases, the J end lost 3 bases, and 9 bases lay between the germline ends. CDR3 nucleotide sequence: TGTGCCAGCAGCGCAGCCCCTTACACTGAAGCTTTCTTT. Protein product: CASSAAPYTEAFF.

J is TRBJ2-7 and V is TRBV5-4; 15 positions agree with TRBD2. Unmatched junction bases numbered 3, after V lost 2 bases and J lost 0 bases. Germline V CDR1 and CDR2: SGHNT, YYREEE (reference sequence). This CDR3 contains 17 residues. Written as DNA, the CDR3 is TGTGCCAGCAGCTTCGGACTAGCGGGGGGGAGCTCCTACGAGCAGTACTTC. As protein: CASSFGLAGGSSYEQYF.

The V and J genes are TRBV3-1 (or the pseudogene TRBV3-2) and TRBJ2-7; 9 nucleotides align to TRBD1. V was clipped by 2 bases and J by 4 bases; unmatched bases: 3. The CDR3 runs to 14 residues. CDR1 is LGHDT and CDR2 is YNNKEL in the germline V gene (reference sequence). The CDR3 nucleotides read TGTGCCAGCAGCCAACTACAGGGGGCGTACGAGCAGTACTTC. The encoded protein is CASSQLQGAYEQYF.

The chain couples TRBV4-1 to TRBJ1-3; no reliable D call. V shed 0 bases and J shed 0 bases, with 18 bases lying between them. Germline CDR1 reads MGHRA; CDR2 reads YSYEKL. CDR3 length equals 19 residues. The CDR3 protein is CASSQERASSEGSGNTIYF. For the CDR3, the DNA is TGCGCCAGCAGCCAAGAGCGCGCAAGCTCTGAAGGCTCTGGAAACACCATATATTTT.

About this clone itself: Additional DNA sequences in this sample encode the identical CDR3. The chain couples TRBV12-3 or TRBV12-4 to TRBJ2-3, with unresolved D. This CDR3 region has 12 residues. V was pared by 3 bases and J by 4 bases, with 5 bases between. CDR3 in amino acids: CASSLRADTQYF. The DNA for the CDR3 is TGTGCCAGCAGTTTGCGTGCAGATACGCAGTATTTT.

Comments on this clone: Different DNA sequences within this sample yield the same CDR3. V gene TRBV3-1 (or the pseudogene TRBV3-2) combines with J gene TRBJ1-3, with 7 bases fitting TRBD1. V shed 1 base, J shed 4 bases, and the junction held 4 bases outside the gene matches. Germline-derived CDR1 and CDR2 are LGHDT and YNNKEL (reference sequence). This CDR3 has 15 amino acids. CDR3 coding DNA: TGTGCCAGCAGCCAAGGACAGGGTGGAGGAAACACCATATATTTT. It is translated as CASSQGQGGGNTIYF.

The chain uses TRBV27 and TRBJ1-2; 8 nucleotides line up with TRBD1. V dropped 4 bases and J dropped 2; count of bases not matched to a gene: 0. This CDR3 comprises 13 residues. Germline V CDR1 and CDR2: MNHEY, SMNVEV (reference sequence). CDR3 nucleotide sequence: TGTGCCAGCAGTTGGGACAGGAACTATGGCTACACCTTC. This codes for CASSWDRNYGYTF.

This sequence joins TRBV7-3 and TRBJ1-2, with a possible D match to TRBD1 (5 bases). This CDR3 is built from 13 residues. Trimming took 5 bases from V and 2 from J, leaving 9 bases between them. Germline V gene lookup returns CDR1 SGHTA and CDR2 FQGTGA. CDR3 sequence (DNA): TGTGCCAGCAGCCATAGGGACAACTATGGCTACACCTTC. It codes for CASSHRDNYGYTF.